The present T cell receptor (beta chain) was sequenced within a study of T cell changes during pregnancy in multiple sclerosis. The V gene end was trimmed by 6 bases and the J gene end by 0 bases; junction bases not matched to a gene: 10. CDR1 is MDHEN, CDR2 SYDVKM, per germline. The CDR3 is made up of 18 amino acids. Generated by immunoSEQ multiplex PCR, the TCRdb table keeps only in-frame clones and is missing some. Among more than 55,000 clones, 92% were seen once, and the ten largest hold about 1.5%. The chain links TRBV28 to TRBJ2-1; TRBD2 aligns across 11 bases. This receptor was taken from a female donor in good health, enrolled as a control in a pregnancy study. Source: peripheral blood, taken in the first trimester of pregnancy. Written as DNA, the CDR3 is TGTGCCAGCAGATTGACTAGCGGGATCTCCTTCTCCTACAATGAGCAGTTCTTC. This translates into CASRLTSGISFSYNEQFF.